This TCR beta chain derives from a study of T cell changes during pregnancy in multiple sclerosis (dated by TCRdb to the late 2010s). In the study overall: Changes in the T cell repertoire over the course of pregnancy were examined in this study in women with multiple sclerosis.

The CDR3 spans 15 residues, from the cysteine through the phenylalanine. Solely the CDR3 DNA is kept, with 45 bases framed from the first base. The germline V gene encodes CDR1 MNHNS and CDR2 SASEGT. The V and J ends are trimmed by 3 bases and 0 bases, leaving 6 bases between them. Library creation used the immunoSEQ multiplex PCR assay. What TCRdb holds here is the immuneACCESS table cut down to in-frame rearrangements. Part of the clones is not present; checked against another copy, under half of the missing clones reflect an unresolved V gene, and the others are unexplained. The sample records 30,000 or so clones, 70% to 90% of which are singletons. Roughly 7.5% of the sample belongs to the ten largest clones. On this clone: This receptor's antigen is unknown. No much larger clonotype is one base removed from it; base qualities were not supplied.

Specimen: CD8+ T cells from peripheral blood mononuclear cells, collected after pregnancy. This chain is built from TRBV6-1 and TRBJ2-6, and the D gene may be TRBD1, 6 bases matching. The TCR comes from a female donor with multiple sclerosis, enrolled in a pregnancy study. CDR3 protein: CASSEDSSGANVLTF. The DNA reads as follows: TGTGCCAGCAGTGAGGACAGCTCTGGGGCCAACGTCCTGACTTTC.